The 21 T cell receptor beta chains given below trace back to one sample, sequenced in a study of control samples from healthy donors and cancer patients. Profiling relied on immunoSEQ multiplex PCR, and the TCRdb table lists in-frame clones only, not all of them. Here the sample spans tens of thousands of clones, about 87% being singletons. The sequenced sample was blood. The receptors were gathered from an older woman in good health.

On this clone itself: The limits of the CDR3 on the DNA are not certain, so only TCRdb's listed CDR3 is given. The rearrangement links TRBV6-1 to TRBJ2-1; no check of the table's D call, TRBD2, against the DNA was made. The CDR3 spans 18 amino acids, including both terminal residues. The germline V gene has CDR1 MNHNS and CDR2 SASEGT. The CDR3 protein is CASSDFRGGQRLYNEQFF.

This clone showed up just once. The gene calls are TRBV11-1 and TRBJ1-2; no definite D call. This CDR3 contains 14 residues. The V and J ends lost 5 bases and 1 base respectively, with 11 bases between them. The germline V gene encodes CDR1 SGHAT and CDR2 FQDESV (reference sequence). CDR3 loop: CASSPRTVNYGYTF. In nucleotides, the CDR3 is TGTGCCAGCAGCCCCCGGACGGTTAACTATGGCTACACCTTC.

This clone qualifies as medium-sized. The rearrangement links TRBV5-8 to TRBJ1-1, with D unresolved. Trimming removed 0 bases at V and 2 bases at J, with 8 bases between. CDR1 and CDR2 (germline): SGHTS, YDEGEE. The CDR3 is 14 amino acids. Here the CDR3 reads CASSLDEFNTEAFF. The CDR3 nucleotides read TGTGCCAGCAGCTTGGATGAGTTTAACACTGAAGCTTTCTTT.

The gene calls are TRBV5-1 and TRBJ2-3; D remains ambiguous. V was trimmed by 1 base and J by 0 bases, leaving 15 bases between them. The CDR3 has 17 residues. Per the germline V gene, CDR1 is SGHRS and CDR2 is YFSETQ. The CDR3 loop reads CASSLRSWRTSTDTQYF. Written as DNA, the CDR3 is TGCGCCAGCAGCTTGCGTTCCTGGCGCACTAGCACAGATACGCAGTATTTT.

The V gene is TRBV7-2, the J gene TRBJ1-3; TRBD1 matches at 7 bases. Germline V gene data show CDR1 as SGHTA and CDR2 as FQGNSA. Trimming removed 5 bases from V and 4 bases from J; junction bases left unmatched: 11. The CDR3 runs 16 residues. In DNA, the CDR3 is TGTGCCAGCAGCCCCTCGACAGGGTCTCCCGGAAACACCATATATTTT. This gives the protein CASSPSTGSPGNTIYF.

The chain is built from TRBV6-5 and TRBJ1-3; D is unclear. The CDR3 sequence is 11 residues long. Trimming removed 6 bases from V and 3 bases from J, with 3 bases in between. CDR1 MNHEY and CDR2 SVGAGI come from the germline V gene. CDR3: CASRDGNTIYF. CDR3 bases: TGTGCCAGCAGGGATGGAAACACCATATATTTT.

This rearrangement joins TRBV7-2 to TRBJ1-5, with 8 bases that match TRBD1. CDR1 SGHTA and CDR2 FQGNSA come from the germline V gene. V shed 5 bases and J 1 base; nucleotides not matched to a gene: 1. CDR3 size: 14 residues. CDR3 in amino acids: CASSAGGSNQPQHF. CDR3 in DNA: TGTGCCAGCAGCGCAGGGGGCAGCAATCAGCCCCAGCATTTT.

The chain couples TRBV3-1 (or the pseudogene TRBV3-2) to TRBJ1-3; 10 bases agree with TRBD1. Germline CDR1 LGHDT, CDR2 YNNKEL (reference sequence). The CDR3 consists of 18 residues. V shed 1 base, J shed 0 bases, and the junction held 6 bases outside the gene matches. CDR3 sequence reads: CASSQVGTGAFSGNTIYF. The CDR3 region has the DNA TGTGCCAGCAGCCAAGTGGGGACAGGGGCCTTCTCTGGAAACACCATATATTTT.

This clone was found once. The chain joins TRBV7-9 to TRBJ2-1, with 9 nucleotides matching TRBD2. The ends lost 5 bases at V and 4 bases at J; junction bases unmatched: 9. The V gene's germline CDR1 is SEHNR and CDR2 FQNEAQ (reference sequence). This CDR3 has 16 residues. The CDR3 protein is CASSQPTSGQYNEQFF. CDR3 coding DNA: TGTGCCAGCAGCCAACCGACTAGCGGCCAATACAATGAGCAGTTCTTC.

The chain carries TRBV10-1 and TRBJ2-1; 7 bases map to TRBD2. Germline loops: CDR1 WNHNN, CDR2 SYGVQD (reference sequence). The trim removed 10 bases at V and 7 bases at J, leaving 16 bases unmatched. This CDR3 has 15 amino acids. CDR3 nucleotide sequence: TGCGCCACCACAGTCGGGGGAGGGCCTAGTAATGAGCAGTTCTTC. Protein sequence: CATTVGGGPSNEQFF.

The gene calls are TRBV15 and TRBJ2-4, with D perhaps matching TRBD1 (6 bases). Germline assignment: CDR1 LNHNV and CDR2 YYDKDF (reference sequence). This CDR3 region has 15 residues. Trimming shortened V by 0 bases and J by 1 base, and 7 bases separated the two germline ends. CDR3 sequence (DNA): TGTGCCACCAGCAGAGATACAGGGGCCAAAAACATTCAGTACTTC. Amino acid sequence: CATSRDTGAKNIQYF.

The gene calls are TRBV11-3 and TRBJ2-5; D gene ambiguous. This CDR3 has 13 residues. Germline CDR1 reads SGHNT; CDR2 reads YENEEA. Trimming took off 1 base at V and 5 bases at J, with 8 bases between the two ends. CDR3: CASSLGPHETQYF. The DNA for the CDR3 is TGTGCCAGCAGCTTAGGTCCTCACGAGACCCAGTACTTC.

The V and J genes are TRBV5-1 and TRBJ1-1; D is unresolved. The V end lost 4 bases, the J end lost 6 bases, and 16 bases lay between the germline ends. CDR3 length: 14 amino acids. In germline, CDR1 is SGHRS, CDR2 YFSETQ. The CDR3, as DNA: TGCGCCAGCAGCCAGGACCGCGGAGGCGCTGAAGCTTTCTTT. Amino acids: CASSQDRGGAEAFF.

Note on this clone: Its ends do not fully match the called genes, so a read error is possible. This chain links TRBV30 with TRBJ2-7; 11 nucleotides agree with TRBD2. CDR1 is GTSNPN, CDR2 SVGIG, per germline (reference sequence). The CDR3 runs to 13 residues. In nucleotides, the CDR3 is TGTGCCCGGAGTAGCGGGGGGGGCTACGAGCAGTACTTC. Translated: CARSSGGGYEQYF.

This clone was counted a single time. The V gene is TRBV4-1, the J gene TRBJ1-2; 7 bases match TRBD1. CDR1 is MGHRA and CDR2 is YSYEKL in the germline V gene. Unmatched junction bases numbered 8, after V lost 0 bases and J lost 4 bases. This CDR3 is built from 16 residues. The CDR3 sequence: CASSQDQWTGTYGYTF. CDR3 DNA sequence: TGCGCCAGCAGCCAAGATCAGTGGACAGGAACCTATGGCTACACCTTC.

This chain joins TRBV13 and TRBJ1-1; TRBD1 matches at 7 bases. The CDR3 loop spans 14 amino acids. The J segment lost 1 base and the V segment lost 5 bases, leaving 4 bases of the junction unmatched. The germline CDR1 and CDR2 sequences are PRHDT and FYEKMQ (reference sequence). The CDR3 nucleotides read TGTGCCAGCAGCCCGAACAGGGGGAACACTGAAGCTTTCTTT. Encoded protein: CASSPNRGNTEAFF.

The chain employs TRBV3-1 (or the pseudogene TRBV3-2) and TRBJ2-7, with 7 bases lining up with TRBD2. Germline V CDR1 and CDR2: LGHDT, YNNKEL (reference sequence). There are 15 residues in the CDR3. Trimming cost V 0 bases and J 3 bases; bases outside gene matches: 5. CDR3 DNA: TGTGCCAGCAGCCAAGATTCTAGCGGCAACTACGAGCAGTACTTC. It translates to CASSQDSSGNYEQYF.

The rearrangement links TRBV28 to TRBJ2-7; D remains ambiguous. CDR3 length: 12 amino acids. Germline CDR1 reads MDHEN; CDR2 reads SYDVKM. Deletions cut 2 bases from V and 3 bases from J, with 5 bases between. In DNA form, the CDR3 reads TGTGCCAGCAGTTTACAGGACTACGAGCAGTACTTC. Amino acid sequence: CASSLQDYEQYF.

This clone was seen a single time. The chain joins TRBV20-1 to TRBJ2-5, with TRBD1 as a possible D gene (5 bases). CDR3 length: 11 amino acids. V lost 6 bases, J lost 11 bases, and 16 bases lay in between. Germline CDR1 and CDR2: DFQATT and SNEGSKA (reference sequence). The CDR3 loop is CSATRVGPQYF. Here the CDR3 DNA reads TGCAGTGCCACCAGGGTTGGGCCTCAGTACTTC.

The gene calls are TRBV4-2 and TRBJ1-1; D is unclear. CDR1 is LGHNA, CDR2 YNFKEQ, per germline. V lost 0 bases, J lost 0 bases, and 5 bases lay in between. This CDR3 region has 14 residues. CDR3 protein: CASSQETVNTEAFF. DNA of the CDR3: TGTGCCAGCAGCCAAGAAACGGTGAACACTGAAGCTTTCTTT.

V gene TRBV11-2 combines with J gene TRBJ2-7; maybe TRBD1 (5 bases). Trimming left V 2 bases short and J 3 bases short, with 8 bases between. The CDR3 runs 13 residues. CDR1 and CDR2 (germline): SGHAT, FQNNGV. CDR3 bases: TGTGCCAGCAGCTTACCAGGGCGCTACGAGCAGTACTTC. It codes for CASSLPGRYEQYF. The full variable domain, rest sourced from reference TRBV11-2 and TRBJ2-7, is EAGVAQSPRYKIIEKRQSVAFWCNPISGHATLYWYQQILGQGPKLLIQFQNNGVVDDSQLPKDRFSAERLKGVDSTLKIQPAKLEDSAVYLCASSLPGRYEQYFGPGTRLTVT.